One T cell receptor beta chain is described in this entry. This clone was picked up one time. The clone's antigen remains unknown. Base qualities are not provided; no much larger clone lies one nucleotide away. The data belong to a study of blood T cell repertoires in COVID-19 (dated by TCRdb to 2019 to 2021). Broadly, across the study: Samples from collaborators originated in the United States, Italy and Spain and spanned both the acute and convalescent phases of COVID-19. Samples were obtained from the ongoing ImmuneRACE study (first 160 participants) and from 1,254 subjects provided by 6 global collaborators. Deeply sampled blood TCRbeta repertoires from subjects exposed to, actively infected with, or recovered from COVID-19 were included in the dataset. Where HLA class I and class II types were available, the types were taken from metadata supplied by the sample provider, not from assay-based typing. The sample metadata nearly always contained a de-identified subject ID, COVID-19 status, age in years and sex. The repertoires were made available in a free public database intended to serve as a resource for research on the immune response to SARS-CoV-2. The material from the prospective study consisted of cDNA or gDNA derived from T cells, B-cell-depleted T cells, or PBMCs.

General conclusions and limits of the study: Clinical and demographic metadata were provided uncurated, with the amount varying by source and participant.

TCRbeta CDR3 regions were amplified from genomic DNA by means of the immunoSEQ Assay, a bias-controlled multiplex PCR. On the study's bioinformatics: Nucleated cell counts per sample were estimated from amplification of reference gene primers within the assay. To quantify the absolute abundance of each unique TCRbeta CDR3 rearrangement, sequence reads were collapsed and filtered. For each sample, productive Simpson clonality was calculated as the square root of Simpson's diversity index over productive rearrangements. Here the immuneACCESS table is served through TCRdb, limited to in-frame sequences with V and J called. Missing clones are a known gap in these copies; in checked studies unresolved V genes cover under half, and the rest lacks a known reason. That table supplies the V and J calls and clone size; D and trimming were determined from the DNA. The sample yields about 410,000 clones; around 92% were counted once. The biggest ten clones account for 1.7% of the sample.

V sheds 6 bases and J sheds 3 bases, leaving 15 bases between their ends. According to the germline V gene (reference sequence), CDR1 reads MNHEY and CDR2 reads SMNVEV. The CDR3 sequence holds 15 residues, the cysteine and phenylalanine included. CDR3 DNA only is kept here, 45 bases in frame from base 1. In the prospective study, participants were roughly 18 to 100 years old, resided in 24 geographic areas of the United States, and were enrolled through a virtual design. In the prospective study, cohorts were assigned on the basis of participant-reported clinical history obtained from a screening survey and a study questionnaire. For ImmuneRACE Cohort 3, a participant was defined as recovered based on two consecutive negative NP/OP PCR tests, clearance by a healthcare professional, or resolution of symptoms. Mobile phlebotomists in the prospective study collected whole blood, serum and a nasopharyngeal or oropharyngeal swab from every participant. Participants in the prospective study had the option to provide additional blood draws and questionnaires over a roughly two-month period. Before DNA extraction, blood samples from the prospective study were shipped at room temperature or frozen.

Sequencing input: PBMCs or T cells enriched from blood (not recorded which). The rearrangement joined TRBV27 to TRBJ2-1, with a tentative D gene TRBD2 over 5 matching bases. The origin of this receptor is a woman in her thirties who had recovered from COVID-19. The CDR3 protein: CASSPGLIHYNEQFF. The base sequence is TGTGCCAGCAGCCCTGGACTGATACACTACAATGAGCAGTTCTTC.